This TCR beta chain was identified during a study of CD8+ T cells in alopecia areata. Study-wide background: Tofacitinib exposure lasted 6 to 18 months, followed by 6 months off drug. Study-wide results and caveats: Uncertainty about whether baseline CD8+ expansion is linked to response remains, with one nonresponder.

Sample treatment: oral pan-JAK inhibitor, 5-10 mg twice daily. The investigators collected lesional scalp punch biopsies and peripheral blood from alopecia areata patients. The authors extracted RNA and reverse transcribed it into cDNA as the sequencing template. Only in-frame clones appear in the TCRdb table, and some are missing; sequencing was by immunoSEQ multiplex PCR. The top ten clones hold around 3% of a sample with fewer than 250,000 clones, less than 50% of them seen once. Note on this clone: The antigen is unknown.

This CDR3 comprises 14 residues. After removal of 8 bases from V and 3 bases from J, the junction contained 8 bases not matched to a gene. Germline values: CDR1 ENHRY, CDR2 SYGVKD. The chain recombines TRBV10-3 with TRBJ2-7; the match to TRBD2 covers 9 bases. Sequences were derived from CD4+ T cells sorted from blood, sampled at roughly week 36, from a patient treated with tofacitinib. The sequence was collected from a human donor with alopecia areata. CDR3 sequence: CAISLTSGDYEQYF. The CDR3 DNA reads TGTGCCATCTCTCTGACTAGCGGAGACTACGAGCAGTACTTC.